This T cell receptor beta chain was recorded in a study of human T cells and chemical hapten exposure. The time point was: pre-sensitization, week 0. This sample's treatment: therapeutic diphenylcyclopropenone sensitization with weekly scalp DPC. The total RNA was obtained from whole blood that was not fractionated. Germline values: CDR1 MDHEN, CDR2 SYDVKM. With V trimmed by 9 bases and J by 10 bases, 8 bases remained unmatched. The CDR3 extends over 12 amino acids. Findings of the study overall: Clustering by CDR3 similarity yielded significantly more large clusters from expanded TCRs than controls.

This clonotype was observed a few times. What it binds is not known. From the RACE reads, TCRdb called clonotypes with MiXCR, one entry per CDR3 protein. The table shows some 300,000 distinct CDR3 sequences, with around 5.5% occurring only once. V usage is TRBV28 and J usage is TRBJ1-4; 7 bases match TRBD1. The TCR sequence derives from a woman aged 18-35 years with alopecia areata. Some clones in this sample may be carry-over from other donors' samples. The source was whole blood, collected in connection with sensitization to the hapten diphenylcyclopropenone (DPC). CDR3 DNA sequence: TGTGCCAGTGGACAGGCTTCCCCAAAACTGTTTTTT. Residues: CASGQASPKLFF.